Below, 4 T cell receptor beta chains from the same sample are listed, as sequenced in a study of T cells after yellow fever vaccination (dated by TCRdb to between 2019 and 2020). Library generation was performed with 5' RACE. The sequencer was an Illumina HiSeq 2500. TCRdb reanalyzed the raw reads on its own, using fastp at Q25 for trimming and MiXCR for clone calling, and kept in-frame beta chains. Merged by CDR3 protein, the rows form single entries marked with the most common genes and DNA. Within this sample are around 31,000 distinct CDR3 sequences, with roughly a tenth of them counted one time only. Of the sample, around 10% falls within the top ten clones. Reading the label with the study, this specimen's treatment or condition is: live attenuated yellow fever vaccine strain. The sequences come from PBMCs, either bulk or a sorted T-cell subset (CD4+, CD8+, memory, or dextramer-sorted; not recorded which), collected less than 18 days after the first yellow fever vaccination. The receptors derive from a man younger than 35 who received the YFV17D yellow fever vaccine.

This clonotype came up many times. The chain has TRBV11-2 and TRBJ2-3, with 15 bases matching TRBD2. V trimming: 3 bases; J trimming: 0 bases; junction bases outside the gene matches: 4. The CDR3 extends over 18 amino acids. Germline V gene data show CDR1 as SGHAT and CDR2 as FQNNGV. The CDR3 DNA is TGTGCCAGCAGCTTCGGACTAGCGGGGGGGCCGAGCACAGATACGCAGTATTTT. Its translation is CASSFGLAGGPSTDTQYF.

This clonotype was recorded at least ten times. The chain is built from TRBV7-8 and TRBJ2-5; 8 bases are a match to TRBD1. Germline CDR1 SGHVS, CDR2 FQNEAQ. This CDR3 has 14 amino acids. V was pared by 6 bases and J by 2 bases, with 5 bases of the junction left unmatched. The DNA for the CDR3 is TGTGCCAGCAGGCAAAGGACAGGGCAAGAGACCCAGTACTTC. It translates to CASRQRTGQETQYF.

This clonotype occurred once. This rearrangement joins TRBV4-3 to TRBJ2-7; weak D call: TRBD1 (5 bases). V lost 4 bases, J lost 6 bases, and 16 bases lay in between. Germline V gene lookup returns CDR1 LGHNA and CDR2 YSLEER. The CDR3 extends over 14 amino acids. The chain's CDR3 is CASSRGRLGAEQYF. The CDR3 DNA reads TGCGCCAGCAGCCGAGGACGGCTAGGGGCCGAGCAGTACTTC.

This clonotype was picked up many times. The chain has TRBV20-1 and TRBJ1-2; 8 positions match TRBD1. V gave up 4 bases and J gave up 6 bases; unmatched junction bases: 7. CDR1 DFQATT and CDR2 SNEGSKA come from the germline V gene (reference sequence). The CDR3 sequence is 13 residues long. CDR3 DNA sequence: TGCAGTGCTACGTTAGAGACAGGGGATGGCTACACCTTC. Translated, it gives CSATLETGDGYTF.